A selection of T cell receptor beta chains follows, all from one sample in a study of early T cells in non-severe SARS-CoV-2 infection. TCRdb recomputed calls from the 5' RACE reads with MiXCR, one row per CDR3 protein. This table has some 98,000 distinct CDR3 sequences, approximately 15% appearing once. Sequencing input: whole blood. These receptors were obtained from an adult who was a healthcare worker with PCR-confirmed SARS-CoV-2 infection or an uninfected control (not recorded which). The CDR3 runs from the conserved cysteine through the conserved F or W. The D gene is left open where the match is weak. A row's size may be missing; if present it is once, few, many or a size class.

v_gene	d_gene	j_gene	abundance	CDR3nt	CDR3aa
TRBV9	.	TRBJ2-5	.	TGTGCCAGCAACCCGGGGTACCAAGAGACCCAGTACTTC	CASNPGYQETQYF
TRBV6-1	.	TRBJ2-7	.	TGTGCCAGCAGTGAAGCGCCGGGAGATCACTACGAGCAGTACTTC	CASSEAPGDHYEQYF
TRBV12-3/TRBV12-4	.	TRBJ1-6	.	TGTGCCAGCAGTTTAAGCGGTTTTTTGTCACCCCTCCACTTT	CASSLSGFLSPLHF
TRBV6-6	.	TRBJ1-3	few	TGTGCCAGCACTGGGTACGGAAACACCATATATTTT	CASTGYGNTIYF
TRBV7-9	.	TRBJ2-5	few	TGTGCCAGCAGCTTGAATGTAGCGACAGTTCCACAGACCCAGTACTTC	CASSLNVATVPQTQYF
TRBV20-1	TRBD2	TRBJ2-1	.	TGCAGTGCTAGGAAACTAGCGGGAGTAGTCTGGTCCTACAATGAGCAGTTCTTC	CSARKLAGVVWSYNEQFF
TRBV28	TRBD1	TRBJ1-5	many	TGTGCCAGCACGGTCGCAGGGGGCACGGATCAGCCCCAGCATTTT	CASTVAGGTDQPQHF
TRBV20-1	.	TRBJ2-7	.	TGCAGTGCGGAAGGGGGTTCGAGCTCCTACGAGCAGTACTTC	CSAEGGSSSYEQYF
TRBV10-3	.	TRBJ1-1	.	TGTGCCATCAGAGATGGCCCGGGGGACGCTTTCTTT	CAIRDGPGDAFF
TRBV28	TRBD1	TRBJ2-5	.	TGTGCCAGCAGTTTATTTACAGGGGGCAAGGAGACCCAGTACTTC	CASSLFTGGKETQYF
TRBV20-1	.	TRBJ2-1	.	TGCAGTGCTAGTCCCAGGGGCTTCTACAATGAGCAGTTCTTC	CSASPRGFYNEQFF
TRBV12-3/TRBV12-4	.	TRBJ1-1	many	TGTGCCAGCAGCAGAAGGGACACTGAAGCTTTCTTT	CASSRRDTEAFF
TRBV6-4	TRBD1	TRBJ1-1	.	TGTGCCAGCACCAACAGGGGGCTCGGGAACACTGAAGCTTTCTTT	CASTNRGLGNTEAFF
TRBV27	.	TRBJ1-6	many	TGTGCCAGCAGGTCAGGGTGGGGGAATTCACCCCTCCACTTT	CASRSGWGNSPLHF
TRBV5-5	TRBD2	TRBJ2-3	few	TGTGCCAGCAGCCCTGCATGGGCGGGAGCAGATACGCAGTATTTT	CASSPAWAGADTQYF
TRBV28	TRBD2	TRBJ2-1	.	TGTGCCAGCACCGTAGGACTAGCGCAGTTCTTC	CASTVGLAQFF
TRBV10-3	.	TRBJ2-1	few	TGTGCCATCAGGGGGGACCCCTACAATGAGCAGTTCTTC	CAIRGDPYNEQFF
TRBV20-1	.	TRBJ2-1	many	TGCAGTGCTAGAACAATGAGAGGGTACAATGAGCAGTTCTTC	CSARTMRGYNEQFF
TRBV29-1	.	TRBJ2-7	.	TGCAGCCTTCGACGGCTCCGTTTGGAGCAGTACTTC	CSLRRLRLEQYF
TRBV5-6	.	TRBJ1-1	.	TGTGCCAGCAGCCCAAACCTCTTCGGCGACGGCATGGCTTTCTTT	CASSPNLFGDGMAFF
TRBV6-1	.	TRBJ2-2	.	TGTGCCAGCAGGGTCAACACCGGGGAGCTGTTTTTT	CASRVNTGELFF
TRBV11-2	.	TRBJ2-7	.	TGTGCCAGCAGCAGGACCTCCTACGAGCAGTACTTC	CASSRTSYEQYF
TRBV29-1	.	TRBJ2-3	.	TGCAGCGTTGAGGGCAGGGTAGTGGATACGCAGTATTTT	CSVEGRVVDTQYF
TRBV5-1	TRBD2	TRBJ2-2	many	TGCGCCAGCAGCCAGAGGTTAGGGACTAGCGGGATTAACACCGGGGAGCTGTTTTTT	CASSQRLGTSGINTGELFF
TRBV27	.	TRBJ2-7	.	TGTGCCAGCAGTTCTCCAAGGGGGGCTCGGTCCTACGAGCAGTACTTC	CASSSPRGARSYEQYF
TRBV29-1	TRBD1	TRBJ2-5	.	TGCAGCGTTGAACAGGGGGTGTACCAAGAGACCCAGTACTTC	CSVEQGVYQETQYF
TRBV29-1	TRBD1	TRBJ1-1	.	TGCAGCGTGAAAGACAGGGCGTCGAACACTGAAGCTTTCTTT	CSVKDRASNTEAFF
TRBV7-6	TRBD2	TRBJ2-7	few	TGTGCCAGCAGCCCCGATACCGGGACTAAAGGATCCTACGAGCAGTACTTC	CASSPDTGTKGSYEQYF
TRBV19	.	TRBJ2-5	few	TGTGCCAGTAGTACACGACATACAAGCCAAGAGACCCAGTACTTC	CASSTRHTSQETQYF
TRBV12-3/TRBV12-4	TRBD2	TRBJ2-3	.	TGTGCCAGCAACCCCGGGACTAGCGTTACAGATACGCAGTATTTT	CASNPGTSVTDTQYF
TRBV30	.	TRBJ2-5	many	TGTGCCTGGAGTGTAGGTACTGCCGAGACCCAGTACTTC	CAWSVGTAETQYF
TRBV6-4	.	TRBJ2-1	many	TGTGCCAGCAGTGCCACTGCTAGCGAGTGGAATGAGCAGTTCTTC	CASSATASEWNEQFF
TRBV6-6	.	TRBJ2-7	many	TGTGCCAGCAGTTACTCAGGGGCGAGCTCCTACGAGCAGTACTTC	CASSYSGASSYEQYF
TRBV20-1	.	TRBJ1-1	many	TGCAGCCCGAAGGGACCCGACACTGAAGCTTTCTTT	CSPKGPDTEAFF
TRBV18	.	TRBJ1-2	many	TGTGCCAGCTCACCAAACAGGTTCTCAGCTAACTATGGCTACACCTTC	CASSPNRFSANYGYTF
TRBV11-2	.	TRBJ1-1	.	TGTGCCAGCAGCCTCGGGGGGCGGCTTGAAGCTTTCTTT	CASSLGGRLEAFF
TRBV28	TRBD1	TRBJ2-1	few	TGTGCCAGCAGTCCCCCGGGACAGGGATGGAATGAGCAGTTCTTC	CASSPPGQGWNEQFF
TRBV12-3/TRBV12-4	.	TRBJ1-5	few	TGTGCCAGCAGTTATTACCTCTCTGGCACCTCCTATCTCGCCCAGCCCCAGCATTTT	CASSYYLSGTSYLAQPQHF
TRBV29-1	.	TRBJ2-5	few	TGCAGCGTTTGGCAGGAGAAGACCCAGTACTTC	CSVWQEKTQYF
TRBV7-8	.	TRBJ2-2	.	TGTGCCAGCAGCCCTGACTCTAAAGCATACACCGGGGAGCTGTTTTTT	CASSPDSKAYTGELFF
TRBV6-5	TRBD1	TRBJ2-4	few	TGTGCCAGCAGTACAGGGGGAGAGGGGGGAAACATTCAGTACTTC	CASSTGGEGGNIQYF
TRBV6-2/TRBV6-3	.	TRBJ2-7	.	TGTGCCAGCAGTTTTGCCCGGGGGTCCTACGAGCAGTACTTC	CASSFARGSYEQYF
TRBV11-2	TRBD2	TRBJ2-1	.	TGTGCCAGCAGCTTTTCTAGCGGGAGCTCCTACAATGAGCAGTTCTTC	CASSFSSGSSYNEQFF
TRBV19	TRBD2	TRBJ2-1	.	TGTGCCAGTAGTCGGCTAGCGGCCTACAATGAGCAGTTCTTC	CASSRLAAYNEQFF
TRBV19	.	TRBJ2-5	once	TGTGCCAGTAGTAAACGGACTCAACGGGAGACCCAGTACTTC	CASSKRTQRETQYF
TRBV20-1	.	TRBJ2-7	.	TGCAGTGCTTATTCCGGGACTTCCTCCTACGAGCAGTACTTC	CSAYSGTSSYEQYF
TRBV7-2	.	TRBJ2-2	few	TGTGCCAGCAGCGAATCTTCGTCGGAGCCTACCGGGGAGCTGTTTTTT	CASSESSSEPTGELFF
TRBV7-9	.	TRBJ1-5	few	TGTGCCAGCAGCCCCGGCGCTAGCAATCAGCCCCAGCATTTT	CASSPGASNQPQHF
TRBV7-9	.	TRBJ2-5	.	TGTGCCAGCAGCTTCGTATGGGGAGAGACCCAGTACTTC	CASSFVWGETQYF
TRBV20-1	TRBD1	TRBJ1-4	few	TGCAGTGCTAGAGACCCCGGGACAGGGGGTACTAATGAAAAACTGTTTTTT	CSARDPGTGGTNEKLFF
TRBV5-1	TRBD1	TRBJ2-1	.	TGCGCCAGCAGCTTCACAGGGGGCGAGGAGTTCTTC	CASSFTGGEEFF
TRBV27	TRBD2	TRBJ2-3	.	TGTGCCAGCAGTTTGGGACTAGGAACAGATACGCAGTATTTT	CASSLGLGTDTQYF
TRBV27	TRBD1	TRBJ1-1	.	TGTGCCAGCAGTTACCTTTTACCACAGGGGAGCTCTGAAGCTTTCTTT	CASSYLLPQGSSEAFF
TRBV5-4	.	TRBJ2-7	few	TGTGCCAGCAGCTTGGACGAATTGGAGCAGTACTTC	CASSLDELEQYF
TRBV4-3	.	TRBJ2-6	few	TGCGCCAGCAGCCAAGACTCGGTTAGCTCTGGGGCCAACGTCCTGACTTTC	CASSQDSVSSGANVLTF
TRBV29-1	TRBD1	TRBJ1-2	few	TGCAGCGCCCGGGACAGGGAAACTTTGGATGGCTACACCTTC	CSARDRETLDGYTF
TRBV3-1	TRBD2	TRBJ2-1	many	TGTGCCAGCAGCCCTGGCCTAGCGGGAGTAGGTGAGCAGTTCTTC	CASSPGLAGVGEQFF
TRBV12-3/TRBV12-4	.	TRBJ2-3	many	TGTGCCAGCAGGGCCGGGGTAGTGGGAACAGATACGCAGTATTTT	CASRAGVVGTDTQYF
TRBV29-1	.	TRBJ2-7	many	TGCAGCGGACAGAACAACTACGAGCAGTACTTC	CSGQNNYEQYF